The 9 T cell receptor beta chains in this list originate from one sample, sequenced in a study of shared clonotypes between healthy human individuals. TCRdb's table, derived via immunoSEQ multiplex PCR, lists solely in-frame clones and lacks some. The sample includes some 1.4 million clones, approximately 96% seen only once; the top ten take more than 0.9%. The sequencing input was naive CD4+ T cells sorted from blood. As to subset: CD45RA+ positively selected. These receptors were taken from a man aged 25 to 40 in good health.

The genes are TRBV5-4 and TRBJ2-2, with 8 nucleotides matching TRBD1. Germline CDR1 and CDR2: SGHNT and YYREEE (reference sequence). This CDR3 has 15 residues. J lost 5 bases, V lost 0 bases, and 3 bases had no gene match. The CDR3 sequence is CASSLGTGRTGELFF. CDR3 sequence (DNA): TGTGCCAGCAGCTTGGGGACAGGGAGGACCGGGGAGCTGTTTTTT.

The chain links TRBV28 to TRBJ2-1; the D call may be TRBD1 or TRBD2 (5 bases each). Trimming took off 7 bases at V and 5 bases at J, with 18 bases between the two ends. Germline values: CDR1 MDHEN, CDR2 SYDVKM. The CDR3 runs 15 residues. This chain's CDR3 is CASISWTMGDNEQFF. DNA of the CDR3: TGTGCCAGCATCTCCTGGACCATGGGGGACAATGAGCAGTTCTTC.

In this sample, this clone turned up once. The CDR3 loop reads CASIGVAGGREQFF. The CDR3 coding sequence is TGTGCCAGCATAGGGGTAGCGGGAGGACGAGAGCAGTTCTTC. The V gene is TRBV27, the J gene TRBJ2-1; 10 nucleotides align to TRBD2. The ends lost 7 bases at V and 10 bases at J; junction bases unmatched: 10. The CDR3 covers 14 residues. Germline values: CDR1 MNHEY, CDR2 SMNVEV (reference sequence).

This clone was detected once. CDR3 bases: TGTGCCAGTAGTCCGGCCCGTTTCTATGGCTACACCTTC. This codes for CASSPARFYGYTF. This chain connects TRBV19 to TRBJ1-2; unclear D gene. CDR1 is LNHDA, CDR2 SQIVND, per germline (reference sequence). The CDR3 has 13 residues. V gave up 5 bases and J gave up 4 bases, with 11 bases separating them.

The chain has TRBV5-1 and TRBJ2-7; 9 bases are a match to TRBD1. This CDR3 is 14 amino acids long. After removal of 4 bases from V and 7 bases from J, the junction contained 9 bases not matched to a gene. Germline loops: CDR1 SGHRS, CDR2 YFSETQ. The CDR3: CASSRLQGAGEQYF. In nucleotides, the CDR3 is TGCGCCAGCAGCCGTCTACAGGGGGCGGGTGAGCAGTACTTC.

The chain employs TRBV4-3 and TRBJ2-7, with D uncertain. The CDR3 consists of 16 residues. V was pared by 1 base and J by 0 bases, with 13 bases between. Germline lookup yields CDR1 LGHNA and CDR2 YSLEER. The CDR3 loop reads CASSQASVPSSYEQYF. CDR3 bases: TGCGCCAGCAGCCAAGCTTCGGTACCCAGCTCCTACGAGCAGTACTTC.

The V call is TRBV7-2, the J call TRBJ2-5; TRBD2 aligns across 7 bases. V shed 5 bases and J 8 bases; nucleotides not matched to a gene: 5. The CDR3 is 12 residues long. From germline, CDR1 is SGHTA and CDR2 FQGNSA. CDR3 region: CASSPRAGTQYF. The CDR3 nucleotides are TGTGCCAGCAGCCCCCGAGCGGGAACCCAGTACTTC.

This clone was seen once. The chain recombines TRBV19 with TRBJ2-1; 9 bases are a match to TRBD2. The V segment lost 5 bases and the J segment 9 bases; nucleotides outside the gene matches: 23. The CDR3 is 19 residues long. Germline V gene data show CDR1 as LNHDA and CDR2 as SQIVND (reference sequence). The CDR3 region has the DNA TGTGCCAGTAGTGAGGCCGGGTTAGCGGGAGTTGGGATTAGGGTTGAGCAGTTCTTC. It translates to CASSEAGLAGVGIRVEQFF.

CDR3 region: CATKETGFQETQYF. The CDR3 nucleotides are TGTGCCACTAAAGAAACAGGGTTTCAAGAGACCCAGTACTTC. The J gene is TRBJ2-5, the V gene TRBV15; D might be TRBD1 (6 bases). The germline V gene has CDR1 LNHNV and CDR2 YYDKDF (reference sequence). The length of the CDR3 is 14 residues. Trimming removed 9 bases at V and 2 bases at J, with 16 bases between.